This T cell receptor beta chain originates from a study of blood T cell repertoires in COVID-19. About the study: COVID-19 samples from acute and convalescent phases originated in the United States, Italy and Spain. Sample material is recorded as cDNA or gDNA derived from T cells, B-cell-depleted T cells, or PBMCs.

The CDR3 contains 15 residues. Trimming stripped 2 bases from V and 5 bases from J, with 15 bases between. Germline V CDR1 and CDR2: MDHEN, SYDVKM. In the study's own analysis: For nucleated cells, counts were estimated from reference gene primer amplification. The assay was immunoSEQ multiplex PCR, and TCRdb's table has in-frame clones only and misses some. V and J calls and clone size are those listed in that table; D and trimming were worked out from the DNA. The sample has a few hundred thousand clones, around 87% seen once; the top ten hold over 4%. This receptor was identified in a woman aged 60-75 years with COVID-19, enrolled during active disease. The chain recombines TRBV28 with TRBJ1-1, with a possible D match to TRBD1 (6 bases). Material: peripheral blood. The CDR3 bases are TGTGCCAGCAGTTTACCACAGGGCAGCGTTACTGAAGCTTTCTTT. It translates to CASSLPQGSVTEAFF.